Only a few counts were recorded for the clone carrying this T cell receptor beta chain. Its antigen is not known. These data originate in a study of T-cell memory formation after mild COVID-19. Background on the study: Clusters were largely donor specific.

Sample barcodes and UMIs were carried by the TCR alpha and TCR beta cDNA libraries that 5'RACE generated with constant-segment primers. Using its own MiXCR run on the 5' RACE reads, TCRdb lists one record per CDR3 protein. The table includes 200,000 or so distinct CDR3 sequences, 16% detected once. Study-level results: The pre-infection memory compartment contained some responding clones, suggesting cross-reactive memory joined. Most CD4+ clones that shrank were in CM and EM, while CD8+ ones turned up in EMRA.

The germline gives CDR1 SQVTM, CDR2 ANQGSEA. The CDR3 extends over 15 amino acids. J gave up 0 bases and V 6 bases, and 8 bases lay outside the gene matches. The specimen sequenced was PBMCs or a T cell subset sorted from them (not recorded which). The V call is TRBV29-1, the J call TRBJ2-1; 7 bases align to TRBD2. The TCR sequence derives from an adult woman who had mild COVID-19 (a few samples of this study predate the infection). Cell type and time point are not known. CDR3 sequence reads: CSVPPGGVSYNEQFF. The CDR3 DNA is TGCAGCGTGCCCCCTGGGGGGGTCTCCTACAATGAGCAGTTCTTC.